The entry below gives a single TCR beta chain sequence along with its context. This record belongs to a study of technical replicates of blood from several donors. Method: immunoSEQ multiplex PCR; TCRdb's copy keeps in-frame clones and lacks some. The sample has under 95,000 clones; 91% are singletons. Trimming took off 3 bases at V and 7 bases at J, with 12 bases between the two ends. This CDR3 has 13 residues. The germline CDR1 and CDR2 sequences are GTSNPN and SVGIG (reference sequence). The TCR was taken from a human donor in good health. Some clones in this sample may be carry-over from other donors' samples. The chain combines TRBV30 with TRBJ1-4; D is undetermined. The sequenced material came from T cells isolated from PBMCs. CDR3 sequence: CAWRGGRFEKLFF. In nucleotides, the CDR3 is TGTGCCTGGAGAGGTGGGAGGTTTGAAAAACTGTTTTTT.